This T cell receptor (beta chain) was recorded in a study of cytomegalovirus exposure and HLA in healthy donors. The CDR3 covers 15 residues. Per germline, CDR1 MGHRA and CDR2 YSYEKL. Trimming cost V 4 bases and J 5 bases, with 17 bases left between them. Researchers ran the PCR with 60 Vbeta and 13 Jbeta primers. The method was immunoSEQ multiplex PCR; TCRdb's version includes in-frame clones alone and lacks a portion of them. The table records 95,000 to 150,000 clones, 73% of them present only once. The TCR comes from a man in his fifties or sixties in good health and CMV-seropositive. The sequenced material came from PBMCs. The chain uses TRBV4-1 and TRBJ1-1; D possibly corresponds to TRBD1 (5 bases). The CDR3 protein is CASSLRAGGETEAFF. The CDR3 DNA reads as TGCGCCAGCAGCCTTCGAGCCGGGGGGGAGACTGAAGCTTTCTTT.